The entry that follows covers one TCR beta chain sequence. Its target is unknown. It was through 5'RACE template switching that TCR cDNA was made, with a universal primer site and UMIs added. TCRdb re-analysed the 5' RACE reads in MiXCR, keeping a single row per CDR3 protein. Of 300,000 or so distinct CDR3 sequences listed, 8.5% to 10% are singletons. With 8 bases removed from V and 4 bases from J, the gap between germline ends came to 19 bases. From germline, CDR1 is SGHTA and CDR2 FQGNSA. The CDR3 extends over 15 amino acids. The sample originates from a study of T cells after yellow fever vaccination. Overall study results and limits: Some clonotypes were seen in both the CD4 and the CD8 compartments. These made up a small share and likely arose from convergent recombination. Weaker overall was a secondary response that nonetheless peaked faster, on day 5 versus 15. Most clones from primary vaccination were detected again post-booster (almost 98% CD4, about 88% CD8).

Sequenced here: CD4+ T cells sorted from PBMCs, sampled 5 days after the yellow fever booster vaccination. This receptor was obtained from a man between 18 and 35 years old who received the YFV17D yellow fever vaccine. This chain joins TRBV7-2 and TRBJ2-3, with a weak D call TRBD2 (6 bases). The CDR3 region is CASRSGWGVPDTQYF. As DNA, the CDR3 is TGTGCCAGCCGCTCGGGTTGGGGGGTGCCAGATACGCAGTATTTT.